One T cell receptor (beta chain) is described in this entry. Produced via immunoSEQ multiplex PCR; TCRdb's table is partial and in-frame only. Here the sample spans fewer than 150,000 clones, more than 85% being singletons. This record belongs to a study of control samples from healthy donors and cancer patients. The CDR3 loop spans 15 amino acids. V gave up 4 bases and J gave up 4 bases; unmatched junction bases: 7. Germline lookup yields CDR1 SGHRS and CDR2 YFSETQ. What was sequenced was blood. This sequence joins TRBV5-1 and TRBJ1-5, with 8 bases lining up with TRBD1. This sequence originates from a man aged 18 to 29 in good health. The DNA for the CDR3 is TGCGCCAGCAGCCCCGGACAGGGTCCGAATCAGCCCCAGCATTTT. Translating gives CASSPGQGPNQPQHF.